Listed below are T cell receptor beta chains from one sample, sequenced in a study of blood T cell repertoires in COVID-19. Method: immunoSEQ multiplex PCR; TCRdb's copy keeps in-frame clones and lacks some. The sample holds around 120,000 clones, approximately 86% seen once. What was sequenced was peripheral blood. The receptors originated from a human donor in a cohort sampled during active COVID-19. The CDR3 runs from the conserved cysteine through the conserved F or W.

V,J,length,CDR3
TRBV18,TRBJ2-2,14,CASQDREGTGELFF
TRBV27,TRBJ2-7,14,CASSYGTARYEQYF
TRBV28,TRBJ2-5,14,CASSPGTGEETQYF
TRBV24-1,TRBJ2-2,18,CATSDPSSGGSNTGELFF
TRBV5-4,TRBJ2-3,15,CASSLGLDPTDTQYF
TRBV7-8,TRBJ1-2,16,CASSRDLAGVYYGYTF
TRBV11-3,TRBJ2-5,18,CASSLDRGRGTIQETQYF
TRBV27,TRBJ2-7,14,CASSTWTDLYEQYF
TRBV9,TRBJ1-3,14,CASSRDRAGNTIYF
TRBV7-9,TRBJ2-7,14,CASSLAGGAYEQYF
TRBV7-8,TRBJ2-7,15,CASTDQRSPSYEQYF
TRBV4-2,TRBJ1-1,14,CASSQVSQTVGAFF
TRBV3-1/TRBV3-2,TRBJ2-3,17,CASSQDGLAGGKNTQYF
TRBV7-3,TRBJ1-5,15,CASSSGHTSNQPQHF
TRBV11-2,TRBJ2-5,15,CASSSAPGVQETQYF
TRBV3-1/TRBV3-2,TRBJ1-1,15,CASTGTDRLNTEAFF
TRBV14,TRBJ2-1,17,CASSQLQGLALYNEQFF
TRBV9,TRBJ1-3,15,CASSVLGGEGNTIYF
TRBV7-2,TRBJ1-1,13,CASSLGRTTEAFF
TRBV30,TRBJ2-3,13,CALGRGLPDTQYF
TRBV19,TRBJ1-2,14,CASSIGQGNYGYTF
TRBV7-6,TRBJ1-4,14,CASSLGGQGEKLFF
TRBV6-5,TRBJ2-1,15,CASSYPEAGYNEQFF
TRBV27,TRBJ2-3,22,CASSPLLAGGPPRKGGTDTQYF
TRBV3-1/TRBV3-2,TRBJ2-7,17,CASSQEGGGTIQKKQYF
TRBV2,TRBJ1-1,14,CASSERGLNTEAFF
TRBV10-3,TRBJ2-7,17,CAISESGLAGITYEQYF
TRBV6-6,TRBJ1-6,15,CASTPLGAQNSPLHF
TRBV27,TRBJ1-2,14,CASGRRVNAYGYTF
TRBV18,TRBJ2-7,12,CASSPADYEQYF
TRBV12-5,TRBJ2-3,16,CASGLVAGGSIDTQYF
TRBV7-9,TRBJ1-4,16,CASSRTTGTVNEKLFF
TRBV23-1,TRBJ1-1,14,CASSQSGGGSEAFF
TRBV30,TRBJ1-2,14,CAWSVRRAGYGYTF
TRBV6-1,TRBJ1-1,16,CASSEYPTGVATEAFF
TRBV5-8,TRBJ2-3,15,CASSSGGQSTDTQYF
TRBV5-1,TRBJ2-7,16,CASSLAQGAGSYEQYF
TRBV6-2/TRBV6-3,TRBJ2-7,16,CASSYSFGLPSYEQYF
TRBV12-5,TRBJ1-2,14,CASGLWTGGSGYTF
TRBV20-1,TRBJ2-3,17,CSASKAGGFSSTDTQYF
TRBV3-1/TRBV3-2,TRBJ2-5,14,CASSQFQGQETQYF
TRBV2,TRBJ2-1,18,CASILGPFWAGPSNEQFF
TRBV10-3,TRBJ2-1,15,CAISASAGWYNEQFF
TRBV7-7,TRBJ2-1,16,CASSLTLAGGLHEQFF
TRBV21-1,TRBJ2-7,15,CASSTLTGQHYEQYF
TRBV2,TRBJ2-7,14,CASSKGDRVVEQYF
TRBV7-2,TRBJ1-5,15,CASSGQGHSNQPQHF
TRBV5-6,TRBJ2-7,14,CASRGPTEVYEQYF
TRBV3-1/TRBV3-2,TRBJ1-2,14,CASSLRDRGFGYTF
TRBV5-1,TRBJ2-1,19,CASSSGYSLTPSSYNEQFF
TRBV5-1,TRBJ2-1,15,CASSLGAGGSDEQFF
TRBV5-1,TRBJ2-2,16,CASSSDAGTNTGELFF
TRBV11-2,TRBJ2-5,14,CASSLVSSYVTQYF